This TCR beta chain comes out of a study of metastatic and nonmetastatic thyroid tumors. Study-wide results and limits: Compared with benign nodules, malignant thyroid tumors were reported to have significantly higher TCR beta diversity in both blood and tumor.

This clone was found a few times. The antigen remains unidentified. All patients were untreated before thyroid surgery. In the original workflow: The study's classifier, a distant-metastasis tool for papillary thyroid cancer, was built using CDR3 differences across clinicopathological groups. TCRdb called clones again from the PCR reads with MiXCR. The V and J calls come from TCRdb's annotation, not from the publication. This sample has some 15,000 clones, with approximately 23% found just once. V shed 0 bases and J shed 1 base, with 15 bases lying between them. Germline CDR1 is DFQATT and CDR2 is SNEGSKA (reference sequence). This CDR3 is built from 17 residues.

Sequencing used adjacent normal tissue. This receptor was taken from a female donor with papillary thyroid cancer or a benign thyroid nodule (not recorded which). Some clones in this sample may be carry-over from other donors' samples. The chain couples TRBV20-1 to TRBJ2-2, with D maybe TRBD2 (6 bases). The CDR3 bases are TGCAGTGCTAGAGAGTTGGGAGCGGGCAGGAACACCGGGGAGCTGTTTTTT. Protein sequence: CSARELGAGRNTGELFF.